A selection of T cell receptor beta chains follows, all from one sample in a study of T cell changes during pregnancy in multiple sclerosis. Profiling relied on immunoSEQ multiplex PCR, and the TCRdb table lists in-frame clones only, not all of them. The sample has around 26,000 clones, more than 75% seen once. The material was CD8+ T cells from peripheral blood mononuclear cells, obtained in the first trimester of pregnancy. The source of these receptors is a female donor in good health, enrolled as a control in a pregnancy study. The CDR3 runs from the conserved cysteine through the conserved F or W. D genes are given only for firm matches. Some rows have no size entry. The others give once, few or many, or a class for an expanded clone.

size,V,D,J,CDR3,DNA
few,TRBV6-6,-,TRBJ1-1,CASSYSGEGTEAFF,TGTGCCAGCAGTTACTCAGGGGAGGGGACTGAAGCTTTCTTT
-,TRBV29-1,-,TRBJ1-1,CSVGYGGAEAFF,TGCAGCGTGGGATACGGGGGAGCTGAAGCTTTCTTT
once,TRBV19,TRBD1,TRBJ1-2,CASSIYPEQGADGYTF,TGTGCCAGTAGTATATACCCTGAACAGGGGGCGGATGGCTACACCTTC
-,TRBV11-3,-,TRBJ2-1,CASSRGGSYNEQFF,TGTGCCAGCAGCCGCGGCGGCTCCTACAATGAGCAGTTCTTC
-,TRBV21-1,-,TRBJ2-1,CASRTGASGSDEQFF,TGTGCCAGCAGGACTGGCGCTAGCGGGAGCGATGAGCAGTTCTTC
-,TRBV27,-,TRBJ1-1,CASSSIPVNTEAFF,TGTGCCAGCAGTTCAATCCCAGTAAACACTGAAGCTTTCTTT
-,TRBV29-1,TRBD1,TRBJ2-2,CSVETGGDTGELFF,TGCAGCGTGGAGACAGGGGGTGACACCGGGGAGCTGTTTTTT
-,TRBV19,TRBD2,TRBJ2-1,CASRVGGPSYNEQFF,TGTGCCAGTAGGGTGGGAGGGCCTTCCTACAATGAGCAGTTCTTC
-,TRBV13,-,TRBJ2-7,CASSHILTGEQYF,TGTGCCAGCAGCCACATCCTTACAGGGGAGCAGTACTTC
-,TRBV7-8,-,TRBJ1-6,CASSPRDNHNSPLHF,TGTGCCAGCAGCCCCCGGGACAACCATAATTCACCCCTCCACTTT
-,TRBV5-1,TRBD1,TRBJ1-1,CASSLDQGVWNTEAFF,TGCGCCAGCAGCTTGGACCAGGGGGTGTGGAACACTGAAGCTTTCTTT
-,TRBV28,-,TRBJ1-2,CASTLVLRASNYGYTF,TGTGCCAGCACCCTGGTTTTGAGGGCATCTAACTATGGCTACACCTTC
-,TRBV2,-,TRBJ1-2,CASERGSSYGYTF,TGTGCCAGCGAAAGGGGTTCGAGCTATGGCTACACCTTC
-,TRBV18,-,TRBJ1-5,CATPRVKRFSNQPQHF,TGTGCCACACCCCGGGTGAAACGGTTTAGCAATCAGCCCCAGCATTTT
-,TRBV6-1,TRBD1,TRBJ2-1,CASSEGTGSYNEQFF,TGTGCCAGCAGTGAAGGGACAGGCTCCTACAATGAGCAGTTCTTC
-,TRBV6-6,TRBD2,TRBJ2-7,CASRPGLAIYEQYF,TGTGCCAGCAGGCCGGGACTAGCGATCTACGAGCAGTACTTC
-,TRBV15,TRBD2,TRBJ2-7,CATSRGGTSGRYEQYF,TGTGCCACCAGCAGAGGCGGGACTAGCGGGAGGTACGAGCAGTACTTC
once,TRBV5-5,-,TRBJ2-7,CASSLPAGYEQYF,TGTGCCAGCAGCTTGCCAGCGGGTTACGAGCAGTACTTC
-,TRBV6-6,TRBD1,TRBJ2-7,CASSYLRGRSYEQYF,TGTGCCAGCAGTTACCTCAGGGGGCGCTCCTACGAGCAGTACTTC
-,TRBV4-1,TRBD2,TRBJ2-7,CASSQISGSYEQYF,TGCGCCAGCAGCCAAATTAGCGGGAGCTACGAGCAGTACTTC
-,TRBV5-4,-,TRBJ2-7,CASSPGTEQYF,TGTGCCAGCAGCCCCGGGACTGAGCAGTACTTC
-,TRBV2,TRBD1,TRBJ2-7,CASSPQDRDEQYF,TGTGCCAGCAGCCCACAGGACAGGGACGAGCAGTACTTC
-,TRBV27,TRBD2,TRBJ2-1,CASSSYISGSYNEQFF,TGTGCCAGCAGTTCTTACATTAGCGGGTCCTACAATGAGCAGTTCTTC
-,TRBV2,-,TRBJ1-4,CASTGFLNTNEKLFF,TGTGCCAGCACGGGATTTTTGAACACTAATGAAAAACTGTTTTTT
-,TRBV4-3,-,TRBJ2-3,CASSQDRDTQYF,TGCGCCAGCAGCCAAGATCGAGATACGCAGTATTTT
-,TRBV28,TRBD1,TRBJ1-5,CASSLRGTGDQPQHF,TGTGCCAGCAGTTTACGAGGGACAGGGGATCAGCCCCAGCATTTT
-,TRBV7-8,TRBD2,TRBJ2-1,CAGSALAGGLNEQFF,TGTGCCGGGTCCGCGTTAGCGGGGGGGCTCAATGAGCAGTTCTTC
-,TRBV27,-,TRBJ1-6,CASSFASNSPLHF,TGTGCCAGCAGTTTTGCCAGTAATTCACCCCTCCACTTT
once,TRBV7-9,-,TRBJ2-2,CASSLVGGPNTGELFF,TGTGCCAGCAGCTTAGTGGGAGGACCCAACACCGGGGAGCTGTTTTTT
-,TRBV4-1,-,TRBJ1-2,CASSQDLGHRRGYTF,TGCGCCAGCAGCCAAGATCTGGGTCACAGGCGTGGCTACACCTTC
-,TRBV27,TRBD2,TRBJ2-1,CASSYGTSGGNEQFF,TGTGCCAGCAGCTATGGGACTAGCGGGGGGAATGAGCAGTTCTTC
medium-sized,TRBV19,TRBD2,TRBJ2-1,CALKGGKSYNEQFF,TGTGCCCTAAAGGGAGGGAAGTCCTACAATGAGCAGTTCTTC
-,TRBV29-1,-,TRBJ1-2,CSVEGGGTYGYTF,TGCAGCGTTGAGGGAGGCGGCACCTATGGCTACACCTTC
-,TRBV4-2,TRBD2,TRBJ2-1,CASSQELAGGYNEQFF,TGTGCCAGCAGCCAAGAGCTAGCGGGAGGGTACAATGAGCAGTTCTTC
-,TRBV5-1,TRBD1,TRBJ1-3,CASSKGTEPGNTIYF,TGCGCCAGCAGCAAGGGGACAGAGCCTGGAAACACCATATATTTT
-,TRBV4-2,TRBD1,TRBJ1-4,CASSPFGQGRANEKLFF,TGTGCCAGCAGCCCCTTTGGACAGGGAAGGGCTAATGAAAAACTGTTTTTT
-,TRBV5-1,TRBD1,TRBJ1-4,CASSLAGQANEKLFF,TGCGCCAGCAGCTTGGCAGGACAGGCTAATGAAAAACTGTTTTTT
-,TRBV7-6,-,TRBJ1-1,CASSPLQGWGAEAFF,TGTGCCAGCAGCCCCCTACAGGGTTGGGGCGCTGAAGCTTTCTTT
-,TRBV5-5,-,TRBJ2-3,CASSPARTGEDTQYF,TGTGCCAGCAGCCCCGCAAGGACTGGGGAGGATACGCAGTATTTT
-,TRBV27,-,TRBJ1-5,CASSSADYSNQPQHF,TGTGCCAGCAGTTCTGCGGACTATAGCAATCAGCCCCAGCATTTT
-,TRBV11-3,-,TRBJ2-2,CATPPWTVPGELFF,TGTGCCACGCCCCCTTGGACAGTACCCGGGGAGCTGTTTTTT
-,TRBV5-6,-,TRBJ2-5,CASSLVGRTIVETQYF,TGTGCCAGCAGCTTGGTTGGGAGGACTATCGTCGAGACCCAGTACTTC
once,TRBV5-6,-,TRBJ1-2,CASSLAGVDGYTF,TGTGCCAGCAGCCTTGCCGGGGTGGATGGCTACACCTTC
-,TRBV28,TRBD2,TRBJ2-3,CASSPTLQTSGTRPSYTQYF,TGTGCCAGCAGTCCAACTCTTCAGACTAGCGGGACACGCCCCTCGTATACGCAGTATTTT
few,TRBV6-1,TRBD1,TRBJ2-7,CASSAGTASYEQYF,TGTGCCAGCAGTGCGGGGACAGCCTCCTACGAGCAGTACTTC
few,TRBV5-5,TRBD2,TRBJ2-1,CASSLPGGSDYNEQFF,TGTGCCAGCAGCTTGCCGGGGGGAAGTGACTACAATGAGCAGTTCTTC
once,TRBV19,TRBD1,TRBJ1-5,CASSIPRQGHQPQHF,TGTGCCAGTAGTATTCCCAGACAGGGGCATCAGCCCCAGCATTTT
-,TRBV4-1,-,TRBJ2-7,CASSPGSYEQYF,TGCGCCAGCAGCCCGGGTTCCTACGAGCAGTACTTC
-,TRBV10-1,-,TRBJ2-2,CASSLGPNTGELFF,TGCGCCAGCAGTCTGGGGCCAAACACCGGGGAGCTGTTTTTT
-,TRBV7-8,-,TRBJ1-1,CASSNTGNPEAFF,TGTGCCAGCAGCAATACAGGGAATCCTGAAGCTTTCTTT
-,TRBV5-4,TRBD1,TRBJ2-7,CASSAMGQTSYEQYF,TGTGCCAGCAGCGCTATGGGACAGACTTCCTACGAGCAGTACTTC
-,TRBV14,TRBD1,TRBJ2-7,CASSQGLRTGTFGQYF,TGTGCCAGCAGCCAAGGGCTAAGGACAGGGACGTTCGGGCAGTACTTC
-,TRBV27,-,TRBJ2-7,CASSSPQGLRTYEQYF,TGTGCCAGCAGTTCCCCCCAGGGGTTGCGGACCTACGAGCAGTACTTC
-,TRBV9,TRBD2,TRBJ2-1,CASSSSGAYNEQFF,TGTGCCAGCAGTAGTAGCGGGGCCTACAATGAGCAGTTCTTC
-,TRBV7-9,-,TRBJ2-5,CASSLLGAIRETQYF,TGTGCCAGCAGCTTACTGGGGGCGATTCGAGAGACCCAGTACTTC